The 8 T cell receptor beta chains below were found in one sample sequenced in a study of identical twins. TCRdb itself ran the 5' RACE reads through MiXCR, one entry per CDR3 protein. The sample has around 960,000 distinct CDR3 sequences, around an eighth seen once. These same data were also listed under a study on yellow fever vaccine responses in identical twins.

The sample consisted of PBMCs. The receptors derive from a woman aged 18-30 years in good health.

The chain combines TRBV29-1 with TRBJ2-1; possibly TRBD2 for D (6 bases). Germline V gives CDR1 SQVTM, CDR2 ANQGSEA. The CDR3 totals 12 residues. V lost 5 bases and J lost 6, with 11 bases in between. This chain's CDR3 is CSVSRGTNEQFF. The CDR3 DNA is TGCAGCGTTTCACGGGGGACCAATGAGCAGTTCTTC.

This chain uses TRBV2 with TRBJ1-5; D is undetermined. CDR1 SNHLY and CDR2 FYNNEI come from the germline V gene. The CDR3 is 12 residues long. Trimming stripped 1 base from V and 6 bases from J, with 4 bases between. The chain's CDR3 is CASSEEVQPQHF. The CDR3 region has the DNA TGTGCCAGCAGTGAAGAGGTTCAGCCCCAGCATTTT.

A few counts support this clonotype. The chain uses TRBV7-6 and TRBJ2-3; 11 bases are a match to TRBD2. This CDR3 comprises 18 residues. The junction had 9 bases not matched to a gene; V was cut back by 4 bases and J by 0 bases. The germline V gene has CDR1 SGHVS and CDR2 FNYEAQ. CDR3 bases: TGTGCCAGCAGCTCAACCCGACTAGCGGGGATAAGCACAGATACGCAGTATTTT. It yields the protein CASSSTRLAGISTDTQYF.

V gene TRBV4-1 combines with J gene TRBJ1-5; no firm D call. The length of the CDR3 is 16 residues. V dropped 3 bases and J dropped 0 bases, with 12 bases sitting between them. Germline V gives CDR1 MGHRA, CDR2 YSYEKL. The chain's CDR3 is CASSQWVGHSNQPQHF. DNA of the CDR3: TGCGCCAGCAGCCAGTGGGTTGGGCATAGCAATCAGCCCCAGCATTTT.

The chain couples TRBV7-9 to TRBJ2-1; no clear D. The CDR3 covers 14 residues. V lost 5 bases and J 0 bases, leaving 8 bases between the germline ends. The germline V gene has CDR1 SEHNR and CDR2 FQNEAQ (reference sequence). Here the CDR3 DNA reads TGTGCCAGCAGCCAAAAGAGCTCCTACAATGAGCAGTTCTTC. This sequence encodes CASSQKSSYNEQFF.

The rearrangement joins TRBV5-1 to TRBJ2-3; 9 nucleotides align to TRBD2. The trim removed 0 bases at V and 0 bases at J, leaving 5 bases unmatched. Germline V gives CDR1 SGHRS, CDR2 YFSETQ. The CDR3 is made up of 17 amino acids. In nucleotides, the CDR3 is TGCGCCAGCAGCTTGGCTAGGACTAGCGACAGCACAGATACGCAGTATTTT. Amino acids: CASSLARTSDSTDTQYF.

This clonotype was detected ten times or more. The V call is TRBV7-8, the J call TRBJ2-5, with a weak D call TRBD2 (6 bases). Trimming stripped 8 bases from V and 5 bases from J, with 15 bases between. The CDR3 spans 13 residues. Per germline, CDR1 SGHVS and CDR2 FQNEAQ. For the CDR3, the DNA is TGTGCCAGCCGACTAGAGGGCCGGGAGACCCAGTACTTC. Translated, it gives CASRLEGRETQYF.

This chain joins TRBV4-1 and TRBJ2-7; TRBD1 or TRBD2 may be the D gene (6 bases each). CDR1 and CDR2 (germline): MGHRA, YSYEKL. V was cut by 5 bases and J by 0 bases, with 17 bases left in between. CDR3 size: 16 residues. CDR3 in amino acids: CASSKSAGHPSYEQYV. CDR3 nucleotide sequence: TGCGCCAGCAGCAAATCGGCGGGACATCCCTCCTACGAGCAGTACGTC.